This is a list of T cell receptor beta chains from one sample in a study of T cell changes during pregnancy in multiple sclerosis. TCRdb's table, derived via immunoSEQ multiplex PCR, lists solely in-frame clones and lacks some. The sample gives around 95,000 clones, around 92% of which show up once; around 1.8% is in the top ten. Material: peripheral blood, obtained after pregnancy. The receptors shown here come from a female donor with multiple sclerosis, enrolled in a pregnancy study. Both conserved end residues are part of each CDR3. The order of the fields is V gene, D gene, clone size, J gene, CDR3 DNA, CDR3 protein. The D gene is left open where the match is weak. Not every row has a clone size; where given, it reads once, few, many or a size class.

V: TRBV4-2
D: NA
size: NA
J: TRBJ2-1
DNA: TGTGCCAGCAGCCAAGTCGGGGTGGGCAATGAGCAGTTCTTC
CDR3: CASSQVGVGNEQFF

V: TRBV28
D: TRBD1
size: NA
J: TRBJ1-3
DNA: TGTGCCAGCAGACCCGGGACAGGGGTAGGAAACACCATATATTTT
CDR3: CASRPGTGVGNTIYF

V: TRBV6-1
D: TRBD1
size: few
J: TRBJ2-7
DNA: TGTGCCAGCAGTGTAATACAGGGGGCATCCTACGAGCAGTACTTC
CDR3: CASSVIQGASYEQYF

V: TRBV7-9
D: NA
size: NA
J: TRBJ2-5
DNA: TGTGCCAGCACCCTAACTGGGGGGTTGGAGACCCAGTACTTC
CDR3: CASTLTGGLETQYF

V: TRBV4-2
D: TRBD2
size: NA
J: TRBJ2-4
DNA: TGTGCCAGCAGCCAAGTAGCTAGCGGGGGTAACATTCAGTACTTC
CDR3: CASSQVASGGNIQYF

V: TRBV5-6
D: NA
size: NA
J: TRBJ2-5
DNA: TGTGCCAGCAGCCGGGAGAACCAAGAGACCCAGTACTTC
CDR3: CASSRENQETQYF

V: TRBV19
D: NA
size: NA
J: TRBJ1-2
DNA: TGTGCCAGTAGTACAGGGCAAACTAACTATGGCTACACCTTC
CDR3: CASSTGQTNYGYTF

V: TRBV4-1
D: NA
size: NA
J: TRBJ2-1
DNA: TGCGCCAGCAGCCAAGAAGAGGCTAGCTCCTACAATGAGCAGTTCTTC
CDR3: CASSQEEASSYNEQFF

V: TRBV9
D: NA
size: NA
J: TRBJ2-7
DNA: TGTGCCAGCAGCGTCGCCCCGGACAGAAGCTACGAGCAGTACTTC
CDR3: CASSVAPDRSYEQYF

V: TRBV5-1
D: TRBD1
size: NA
J: TRBJ1-4
DNA: TGCGCCAGCAGCTTGGGTTCGACAGGGAATGAAAAACTGTTTTTT
CDR3: CASSLGSTGNEKLFF

V: TRBV5-1
D: TRBD2
size: NA
J: TRBJ2-7
DNA: TGCGCCAGCAGCCCGGGCGGGGGAAGCGACGAGCAGTACTTC
CDR3: CASSPGGGSDEQYF

V: TRBV10-3
D: TRBD2
size: NA
J: TRBJ2-7
DNA: TGTGCCATCAGAATAACGGGGACTAGCGGCTCCTACGAGCAGTACTTC
CDR3: CAIRITGTSGSYEQYF

V: TRBV25-1
D: NA
size: NA
J: TRBJ2-1
DNA: TGTGCCATGGACAAAATGGGCCGTAAGTTCTTC
CDR3: CAMDKMGRKFF

V: TRBV28
D: TRBD1
size: once
J: TRBJ1-3
DNA: TGTGCCAGCAGTTCGACAGGGTCCTCTGGAAACACCATATATTTT
CDR3: CASSSTGSSGNTIYF

V: TRBV6-5
D: TRBD1
size: NA
J: TRBJ2-7
DNA: TGTGCCAGCAGGGGGACAGAATACGAGCAGTACTTC
CDR3: CASRGTEYEQYF

V: TRBV7-9
D: NA
size: few
J: TRBJ1-1
DNA: TGTGCCAGCAGCTCCGGGGACTATGAAGCTTTCTTT
CDR3: CASSSGDYEAFF

V: TRBV7-9
D: TRBD1
size: once
J: TRBJ1-1
DNA: TGTGCCAGCAGCTTACGTTCAGGGGGAGACACTGAAGCTTTCTTT
CDR3: CASSLRSGGDTEAFF

V: TRBV7-9
D: TRBD1
size: NA
J: TRBJ1-2
DNA: TGTGCCAGCAGTCCCGGACAGGGGGCATATGGCTACACCTTC
CDR3: CASSPGQGAYGYTF

V: TRBV28
D: NA
size: NA
J: TRBJ2-5
DNA: TGTGCCAGCAGTTTTCTTAACAGCTTGCAAGAGACCCAGTACTTC
CDR3: CASSFLNSLQETQYF

V: TRBV5-1
D: TRBD2
size: NA
J: TRBJ2-5
DNA: TGCGCCAGCAGCTTTGGCGGGAGGCAACAAGAGACCCAGTACTTC
CDR3: CASSFGGRQQETQYF